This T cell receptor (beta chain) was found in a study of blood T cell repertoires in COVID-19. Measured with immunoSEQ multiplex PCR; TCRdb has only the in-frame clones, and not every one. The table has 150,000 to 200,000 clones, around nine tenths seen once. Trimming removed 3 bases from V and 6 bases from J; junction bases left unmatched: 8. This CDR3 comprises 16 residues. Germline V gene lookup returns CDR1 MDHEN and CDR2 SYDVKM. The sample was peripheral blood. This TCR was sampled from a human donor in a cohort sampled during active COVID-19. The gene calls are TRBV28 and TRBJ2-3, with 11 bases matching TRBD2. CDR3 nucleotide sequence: TGTGCCAGCAGTTTTGTAGCGGGAGGGCCGGGGGATACGCAGTATTTT. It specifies CASSFVAGGPGDTQYF.